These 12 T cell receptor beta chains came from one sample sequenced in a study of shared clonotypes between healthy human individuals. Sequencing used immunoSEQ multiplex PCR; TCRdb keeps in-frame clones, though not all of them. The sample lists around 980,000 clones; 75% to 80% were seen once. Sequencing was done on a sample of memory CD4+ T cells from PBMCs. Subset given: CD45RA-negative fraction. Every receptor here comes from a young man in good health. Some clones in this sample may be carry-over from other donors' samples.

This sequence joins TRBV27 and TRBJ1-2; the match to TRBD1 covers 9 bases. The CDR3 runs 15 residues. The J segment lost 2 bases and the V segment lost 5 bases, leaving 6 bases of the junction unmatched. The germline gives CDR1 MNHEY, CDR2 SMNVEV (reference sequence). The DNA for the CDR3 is TGTGCCAGCAGTCCTGGACAGGGGTACAACTATGGCTACACCTTC. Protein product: CASSPGQGYNYGYTF.

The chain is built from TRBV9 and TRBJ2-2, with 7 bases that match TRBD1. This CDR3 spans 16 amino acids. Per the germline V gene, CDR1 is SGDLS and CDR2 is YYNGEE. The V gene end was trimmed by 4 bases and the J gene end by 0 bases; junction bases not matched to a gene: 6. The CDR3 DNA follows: TGTGCCAGCAGCCCTGGGGACAGAGCGAACACCGGGGAGCTGTTTTTT. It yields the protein CASSPGDRANTGELFF.

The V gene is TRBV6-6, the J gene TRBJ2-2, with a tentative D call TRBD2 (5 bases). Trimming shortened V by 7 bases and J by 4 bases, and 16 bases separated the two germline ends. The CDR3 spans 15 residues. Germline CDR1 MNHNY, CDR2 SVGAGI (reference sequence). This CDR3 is CASTRSRDGTGELFF. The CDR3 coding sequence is TGTGCCAGCACCAGATCTCGGGATGGCACCGGGGAGCTGTTTTTT.

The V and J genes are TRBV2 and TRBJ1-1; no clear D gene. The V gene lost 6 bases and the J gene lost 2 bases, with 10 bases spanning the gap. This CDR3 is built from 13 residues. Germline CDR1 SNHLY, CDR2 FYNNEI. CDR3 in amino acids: CASRTTLNTEAFF. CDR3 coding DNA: TGTGCCAGCAGAACAACACTAAACACTGAAGCTTTCTTT. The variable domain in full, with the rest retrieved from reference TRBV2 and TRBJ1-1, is EPEVTQTPSHQVTQMGQEVILRCVPISNHLYFYWYRQILGQKVEFLVSFYNNEISEKSEIFDDQFSVERPDGSNFTLKIRSTKLEDSAMYFCASRTTLNTEAFFGQGTRLTVV.

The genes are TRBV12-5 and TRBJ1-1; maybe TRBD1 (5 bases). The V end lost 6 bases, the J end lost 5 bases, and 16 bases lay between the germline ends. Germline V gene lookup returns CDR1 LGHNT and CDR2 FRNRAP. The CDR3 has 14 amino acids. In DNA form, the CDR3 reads TGTGCTAGTGGACAACACCGGGGGTTGACTGAAGCTTTCTTT. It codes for CASGQHRGLTEAFF.

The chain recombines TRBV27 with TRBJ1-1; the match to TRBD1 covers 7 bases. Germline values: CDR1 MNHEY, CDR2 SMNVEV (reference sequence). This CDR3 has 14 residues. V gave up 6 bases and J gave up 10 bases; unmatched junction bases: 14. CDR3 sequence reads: CASSPIRQGRLAFF. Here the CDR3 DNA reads TGTGCCAGCAGCCCCATACGACAGGGACGGTTAGCTTTCTTT.

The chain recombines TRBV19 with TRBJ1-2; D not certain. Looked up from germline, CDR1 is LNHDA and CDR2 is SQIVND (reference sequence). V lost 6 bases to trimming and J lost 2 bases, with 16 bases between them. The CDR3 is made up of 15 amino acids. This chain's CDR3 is CASRDPALGNYGYTF. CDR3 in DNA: TGTGCCAGTAGGGACCCTGCCCTCGGGAACTATGGCTACACCTTC. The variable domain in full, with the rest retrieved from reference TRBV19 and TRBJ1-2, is DGGITQSPKYLFRKEGQNVTLSCEQNLNHDAMYWYRQDPGQGLRLIYYSQIVNDFQKGDIAEGYSVSREKKESFPLTVTSAQKNPTAFYLCASRDPALGNYGYTFGSGTRLTVV.

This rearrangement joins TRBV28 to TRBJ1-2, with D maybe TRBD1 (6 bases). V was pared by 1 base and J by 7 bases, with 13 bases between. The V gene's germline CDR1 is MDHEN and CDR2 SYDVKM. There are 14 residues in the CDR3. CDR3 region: CASSLSGGAFGYTF. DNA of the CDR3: TGTGCCAGCAGTTTATCTGGGGGCGCGTTTGGCTACACCTTC.

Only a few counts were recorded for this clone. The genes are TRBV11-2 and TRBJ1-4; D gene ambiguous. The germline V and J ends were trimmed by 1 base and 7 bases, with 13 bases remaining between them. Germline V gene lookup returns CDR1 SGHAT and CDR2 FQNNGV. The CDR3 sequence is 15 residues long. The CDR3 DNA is TGTGCCAGCAGCTTAGGGTCGAGGGCAGGTGAAAAACTGTTTTTT. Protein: CASSLGSRAGEKLFF.

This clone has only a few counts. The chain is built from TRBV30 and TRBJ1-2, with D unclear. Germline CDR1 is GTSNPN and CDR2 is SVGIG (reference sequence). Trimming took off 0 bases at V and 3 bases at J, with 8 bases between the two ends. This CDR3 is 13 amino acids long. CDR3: CAWSVGRYYGYTF. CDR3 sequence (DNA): TGTGCCTGGAGTGTAGGTAGGTACTATGGCTACACCTTC.

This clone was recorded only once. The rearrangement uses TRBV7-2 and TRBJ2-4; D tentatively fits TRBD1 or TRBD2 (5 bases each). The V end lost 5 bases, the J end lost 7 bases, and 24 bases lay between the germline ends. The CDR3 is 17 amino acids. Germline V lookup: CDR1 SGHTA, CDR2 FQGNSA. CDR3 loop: CASSPRLGVDQRNIQYF. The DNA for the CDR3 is TGTGCCAGCAGCCCCAGGCTGGGGGTCGACCAAAGGAACATTCAGTACTTC.

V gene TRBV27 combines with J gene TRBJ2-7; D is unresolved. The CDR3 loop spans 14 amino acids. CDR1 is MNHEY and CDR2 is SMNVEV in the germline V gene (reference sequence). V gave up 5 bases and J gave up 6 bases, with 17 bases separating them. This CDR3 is CASSPNLNWGEQYF. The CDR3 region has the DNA TGTGCCAGCAGTCCGAACCTAAATTGGGGCGAGCAGTACTTC.